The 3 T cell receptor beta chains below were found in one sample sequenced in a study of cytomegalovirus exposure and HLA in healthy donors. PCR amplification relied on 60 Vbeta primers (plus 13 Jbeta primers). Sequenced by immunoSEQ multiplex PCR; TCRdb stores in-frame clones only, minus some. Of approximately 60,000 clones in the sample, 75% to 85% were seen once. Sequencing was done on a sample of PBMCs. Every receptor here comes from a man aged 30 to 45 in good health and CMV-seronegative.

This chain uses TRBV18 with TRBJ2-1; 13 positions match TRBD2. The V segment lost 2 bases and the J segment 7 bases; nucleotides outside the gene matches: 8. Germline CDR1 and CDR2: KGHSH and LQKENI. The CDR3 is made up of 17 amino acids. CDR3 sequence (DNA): TGTGCCAGCTCACCAGGGTCCGGACTAGCGGGAGTTAATGAGCAGTTCTTC. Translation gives CASSPGSGLAGVNEQFF.

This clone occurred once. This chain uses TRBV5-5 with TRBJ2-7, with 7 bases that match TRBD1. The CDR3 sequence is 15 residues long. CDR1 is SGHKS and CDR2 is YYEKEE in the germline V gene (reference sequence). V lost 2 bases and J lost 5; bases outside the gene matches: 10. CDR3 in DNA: TGTGCCAGCAGCTTACTACAGGGGCCATCCGACGAGCAGTACTTC. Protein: CASSLLQGPSDEQYF.

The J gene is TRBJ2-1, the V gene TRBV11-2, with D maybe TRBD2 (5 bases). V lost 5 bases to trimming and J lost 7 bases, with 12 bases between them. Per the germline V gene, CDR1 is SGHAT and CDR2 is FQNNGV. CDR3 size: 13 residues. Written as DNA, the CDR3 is TGTGCCAGCAGCGGGCTCCCGGGGAATGAGCAGTTCTTC. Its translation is CASSGLPGNEQFF.